This T cell receptor (beta chain) came from a study of blood T cell repertoires in COVID-19. Method: immunoSEQ multiplex PCR; TCRdb's copy keeps in-frame clones and lacks some. Among about 89,000 clones listed, less than 85% were seen once. This CDR3 region has 14 residues. Per the germline V gene, CDR1 is SGHRS and CDR2 is YFSETQ. Germline trimming cut 4 bases from V and 2 bases from J; bases unmatched to any gene: 3. This chain uses TRBV5-1 with TRBJ2-1; 7 positions match TRBD1. Specimen: peripheral blood. This TCR was recovered from a woman over 75 with acute or convalescent COVID-19. CDR3 residues: CASSLGTAYNEQFF. DNA of the CDR3: TGCGCCAGCAGCCTGGGGACAGCCTACAATGAGCAGTTCTTC.